Below, 25 T cell receptor beta chains from the same sample are listed, as sequenced in a study of T cell repertoires and HLA-DP antigens. Their recognized antigens are unknown. Clones were sequenced by immunoSEQ multiplex PCR, and TCRdb holds only the in-frame ones, with some missing. Counted here are 65,000 to 95,000 clones, 80% occurring once; the ten biggest clones make up about 1.4%. Material: CD4+ T cells from PBMCs. These receptors were taken from a man in his sixties in good health and CMV-seronegative.

This chain connects TRBV19 to TRBJ2-3, with 9 nucleotides matching TRBD1. Germline V gene data show CDR1 as LNHDA and CDR2 as SQIVND (reference sequence). The CDR3 runs 14 residues. V trimming: 8 bases; J trimming: 1 base; junction bases outside the gene matches: 4. CDR3: CASLRTGGTDTQYF. CDR3 bases: TGTGCCAGTCTTCGGACAGGGGGCACAGATACGCAGTATTTT.

The chain uses TRBV9 and TRBJ1-5; D call uncertain. The CDR3 spans 13 residues. V gave up 4 bases and J gave up 5 bases, with 10 bases separating them. The V gene's germline CDR1 is SGDLS and CDR2 YYNGEE. As DNA, the CDR3 is TGTGCCAGCAGCACCTACGGGGATCAGCCCCAGCATTTT. This codes for CASSTYGDQPQHF.

In its sample, this clone was seen a few times. The rearrangement joins TRBV19 to TRBJ1-6; no clear D gene. CDR1 is LNHDA and CDR2 is SQIVND in the germline V gene (reference sequence). This CDR3 is built from 16 residues. Trimming shortened V by 10 bases and J by 0 bases, and 16 bases separated the two germline ends. CDR3 loop: CATRTVGGSYNSPLHF. The CDR3 DNA follows: TGTGCCACCCGGACGGTTGGTGGCTCCTATAATTCACCCCTCCACTTT.

This chain uses TRBV18 with TRBJ1-2; TRBD1 aligns across 11 bases. The CDR3 runs to 16 residues. Trimming cost V 3 bases and J 4 bases; bases outside gene matches: 7. Germline values: CDR1 KGHSH, CDR2 LQKENI. The CDR3 is CASSPATGQGVYGYTF. As DNA, the CDR3 is TGTGCCAGCTCACCCGCGACGGGACAGGGGGTCTATGGCTACACCTTC.

In its sample, this clone was seen once. The chain combines TRBV27 with TRBJ1-6; no definite D call. The ends were cut back, 3 bases at V and 7 bases at J, with 10 bases in the middle. Germline V gives CDR1 MNHEY, CDR2 SMNVEV (reference sequence). The CDR3 covers 14 residues. Written as DNA, the CDR3 is TGTGCCAGCAGTTTCCGGGCGGCCAATTCACCCCTCCACTTT. Residues: CASSFRAANSPLHF.

CDR3 loop: CASSHGRGEGTEAFF. CDR3 DNA: TGCGCCAGCAGCCATGGAAGAGGGGAAGGCACTGAAGCTTTCTTT. The chain employs TRBV4-3 and TRBJ1-1, with a tentative D call TRBD1 (5 bases). CDR1 is LGHNA, CDR2 YSLEER, per germline. The V end was cut by 3 bases, the J end by 4 bases, with 15 bases between. CDR3 size: 15 residues.

J is TRBJ2-5 and V is TRBV7-3; 9 nucleotides line up with TRBD2. V lost 1 base to trimming and J lost 4 bases; unmatched junction nucleotides: 7. CDR3 length: 16 amino acids. CDR1 and CDR2 from the germline V gene are SGHTA and FQGTGA. Here the CDR3 reads CASSLIGGREGETQYF. The CDR3 coding sequence is TGTGCCAGCAGCTTAATAGGCGGGAGGGAAGGAGAGACCCAGTACTTC.

The gene calls are TRBV13 and TRBJ1-6; D is uncertain. The CDR3 runs 16 residues. Germline CDR1 and CDR2: PRHDT and FYEKMQ (reference sequence). The V and J ends lost 5 bases and 7 bases respectively, with 18 bases between them. In DNA form, the CDR3 reads TGTGCCAGCAGCATGGCCCTGAAGGGTGAAAATTCACCCCTCCACTTT. Translation: CASSMALKGENSPLHF.

The chain couples TRBV5-1 to TRBJ1-6; D is uncertain. V lost 4 bases, J lost 5 bases, and 16 bases lay in between. The CDR3 runs to 16 residues. Germline V gene data show CDR1 as SGHRS and CDR2 as YFSETQ. This CDR3 is CASSVDLVRNNSPLHF. Written as DNA, the CDR3 is TGCGCCAGCAGCGTCGACCTCGTAAGAAATAATTCACCCCTCCACTTT.

The chain links TRBV30 to TRBJ1-1, with a tentative D call TRBD1 (5 bases). CDR1 and CDR2 (germline): GTSNPN, SVGIG (reference sequence). The V gene lost 5 bases and the J gene lost 3 bases, with 13 bases spanning the gap. CDR3 size: 13 residues. CDR3 protein: CAWSREGYTEAFF. CDR3 coding DNA: TGTGCCTGGTCCAGGGAGGGGTACACTGAAGCTTTCTTT.

This chain connects TRBV5-1 to TRBJ2-1, with 13 bases fitting TRBD2. Germline-derived CDR1 and CDR2 are SGHRS and YFSETQ. The CDR3 runs 15 residues. After removal of 0 bases from V and 13 bases from J, the junction contained 7 bases not matched to a gene. The CDR3 coding sequence is TGCGCCAGCAGCTTGGGGACTAGCGGGAGACGGGTTCAGTTCTTC. This codes for CASSLGTSGRRVQFF.

The chain recombines TRBV5-1 with TRBJ2-5; no clear D gene. The germline V and J ends were trimmed by 0 bases and 7 bases, with 10 bases remaining between them. CDR1 SGHRS and CDR2 YFSETQ come from the germline V gene. This CDR3 is built from 13 residues. CDR3 amino acids: CASSLDGPRTQYF. CDR3 DNA sequence: TGCGCCAGCAGCTTGGATGGCCCGCGGACCCAGTACTTC.

The chain combines TRBV5-6 with TRBJ1-2, with a tentative D call TRBD1 (5 bases). This CDR3 region has 13 residues. Germline-derived CDR1 and CDR2 are SGHDT and YYEEEE. V lost 0 bases and J 4 bases, leaving 7 bases between the germline ends. The CDR3 loop is CASSLEGTYGYTF. CDR3 sequence (DNA): TGTGCCAGCAGCTTGGAGGGGACCTATGGCTACACCTTC.

CDR3 loop: CASSPRQGFSSEETQYF. For the CDR3, the DNA is TGTGCCAGCAGCCCTCGACAGGGTTTCAGCTCAGAAGAGACCCAGTACTTC. The chain has TRBV7-2 and TRBJ2-5; 7 bases match TRBD1. Germline-derived CDR1 and CDR2 are SGHTA and FQGNSA. J was trimmed by 3 bases and V by 5 bases; bases with no gene match: 15. This CDR3 is 17 amino acids long.

The chain joins TRBV4-3 to TRBJ2-2; D unclear. Germline V gene lookup returns CDR1 LGHNA and CDR2 YSLEER. V lost 2 bases to trimming and J lost 1 base, with 11 bases between them. The length of the CDR3 is 16 residues. The CDR3 DNA sequence: TGCGCCAGCAGCCAAAAGCTGAGCCTGAACACCGGGGAGCTGTTTTTT. Amino acids: CASSQKLSLNTGELFF.

The gene calls are TRBV6-5 and TRBJ2-4; 8 bases line up with TRBD1. Germline V gives CDR1 MNHEY, CDR2 SVGAGI. The CDR3 is made up of 13 amino acids. With V trimmed by 7 bases and J by 8 bases, 7 bases remained unmatched. The CDR3 sequence: CASTEPQGDIQYF. In DNA, the CDR3 is TGTGCCAGCACCGAACCACAGGGGGACATTCAGTACTTC.

This clone came up once. V is TRBV7-8 and J is TRBJ1-5; D unresolved. The germline V and J ends were trimmed by 1 base and 4 bases, with 8 bases remaining between them. Germline loops: CDR1 SGHVS, CDR2 FQNEAQ. The CDR3 runs to 14 residues. CDR3 sequence: CASSLDRNNQPQHF. The DNA of the CDR3 is TGTGCCAGCAGCTTAGACAGAAATAATCAGCCCCAGCATTTT.

This clone was detected a few times. DNA for the CDR3: TGTGCCAGCAGCTTAGGACCGTCCGGTGGTGGCTACACCTTC. Residues: CASSLGPSGGGYTF. This chain connects TRBV7-8 to TRBJ1-2, with D hard to call. CDR1 is SGHVS and CDR2 is FQNEAQ in the germline V gene. The CDR3 extends over 14 amino acids. The V and J ends lost 1 base and 7 bases respectively, with 13 bases between them.

This sequence joins TRBV30 and TRBJ2-2; D is ambiguous. The V gene's germline CDR1 is GTSNPN and CDR2 SVGIG (reference sequence). The V end was cut by 0 bases, the J end by 9 bases, with 11 bases between. CDR3 length: 13 amino acids. Here the CDR3 reads CAWSVGNLRELFF. CDR3 nucleotides: TGTGCCTGGAGTGTAGGCAATCTCCGGGAGCTGTTTTTT.

This chain joins TRBV20-1 and TRBJ2-1; D unclear. The germline V gene has CDR1 DFQATT and CDR2 SNEGSKA (reference sequence). The CDR3 runs 11 residues. Deletions cut 5 bases from V and 3 bases from J, with 5 bases between. The CDR3 DNA sequence: TGCAGTGCTGAGGTCTACAATGAGCAGTTCTTC. Translated, it gives CSAEVYNEQFF.

The rearrangement joins TRBV2 to TRBJ1-6, with D maybe TRBD1 (5 bases). Germline-derived CDR1 and CDR2 are SNHLY and FYNNEI. Trimming left V 7 bases short and J 0 bases short, with 16 bases between. This CDR3 is built from 17 residues. The CDR3 bases are TGTGCCAGCAACCGGGCAGGACACAGCTCCTATAATTCACCCCTCCACTTT. Protein sequence: CASNRAGHSSYNSPLHF.

The chain employs TRBV10-3 and TRBJ1-2; D is uncertain. Trimming stripped 0 bases from V and 8 bases from J, with 10 bases between. Germline V gene lookup returns CDR1 ENHRY and CDR2 SYGVKD. The CDR3 extends over 13 amino acids. The chain's CDR3 is CAISESPPRGYTF. The CDR3 DNA reads as TGTGCCATCAGTGAGTCCCCCCCGCGAGGCTACACCTTC.

The rearrangement links TRBV28 to TRBJ2-5; the D is unclear. Germline V gene sequence: CDR1 MDHEN, CDR2 SYDVKM. V shed 3 bases and J shed 6 bases, with 17 bases lying between them. The CDR3 contains 15 residues. CDR3 sequence: CASSFASGPGKTQYF. Here the CDR3 DNA reads TGTGCCAGCAGTTTCGCTTCAGGACCCGGAAAGACCCAGTACTTC.

This chain uses TRBV7-2 with TRBJ2-7, with D unclear. The CDR3 totals 13 residues. Germline V gene lookup returns CDR1 SGHTA and CDR2 FQGNSA. Trimming took off 2 bases at V and 7 bases at J, with 12 bases between the two ends. The CDR3 reads CASSLLPVKEQYF. Written as DNA, the CDR3 is TGTGCCAGCAGCTTATTGCCGGTTAAGGAGCAGTACTTC.

V is TRBV9 and J is TRBJ2-3, with 12 bases fitting TRBD2. The CDR3 extends over 18 amino acids. Unmatched junction bases numbered 10, after V lost 3 bases and J lost 2 bases. Germline V gene lookup returns CDR1 SGDLS and CDR2 YYNGEE. The CDR3 is CASSADGRTSGTTDTQYF. The CDR3, as DNA: TGTGCCAGCAGCGCCGACGGGCGGACTAGCGGGACCACAGATACGCAGTATTTT.